The sequence of this TCR beta chain was determined in a study of blood T cell repertoires in COVID-19 (TCRdb year 2020). Describing the broader study: Samples covering the acute and convalescent phases of COVID-19 were provided by collaborators in the United States, Italy and Spain. The material from the prospective study consisted of cDNA or gDNA derived from T cells, B-cell-depleted T cells, or PBMCs. The dataset comprised deeply sampled blood TCRbeta repertoires from subjects exposed to, actively infected with, or recovered from COVID-19. The repertoires were released in a freely available public database meant as a resource for research on the immune response to SARS-CoV-2. The samples were drawn from two sources: the first 160 participants of the ongoing ImmuneRACE study, and about 1,300 subjects contributed by 6 global collaborators. Nearly every sample came with metadata listing a de-identified subject ID, COVID-19 status, age in years and sex. Where HLA class I and class II types were available, the types were taken from metadata supplied by the sample provider, not from assay-based typing.

In the prospective study, participants were about 18 to 95 years old, resided in 24 geographic areas of the United States, and were enrolled through a virtual design. To assign participants to cohorts, the prospective study relied on clinical history that participants themselves reported in a screening survey and a study questionnaire. Recovered participants in ImmuneRACE Cohort 3 were defined by two consecutive negative NP/OP PCR tests, clearance by a healthcare professional, or resolution of symptoms. In the prospective study, mobile phlebotomists collected whole blood, serum and a nasopharyngeal or oropharyngeal swab from each participant. Participants in the prospective study had the option to provide additional blood draws and questionnaires over a roughly 2-month period. Blood samples from the prospective study were shipped frozen or at room temperature prior to DNA extraction. Trimming takes 6 bases off V and 2 bases off J; junction bases not matched to a gene: 23. The CDR3 spans 20 residues, from the cysteine through the phenylalanine. Of the read, only the CDR3 DNA is kept; its 60 bases are in frame from base 1.

The immunoSEQ Assay, a bias-controlled multiplex PCR, was used to amplify TCRbeta CDR3 regions from genomic DNA. Per the authors' processing: The number of nucleated cells in each sample was estimated from the amplification of reference gene primers within the assay. To quantify the absolute abundance of each unique TCRbeta CDR3 rearrangement, sequence reads were collapsed and filtered. For each sample, productive Simpson clonality was calculated as the square root of Simpson's diversity index over productive rearrangements. The immuneACCESS repertoire file appears here via TCRdb, limited to in-frame rearrangements. These files lack a portion of the clones; in checked studies, under half of the deficit traces to unresolved V genes, and the cause of the others is not known. V, J and clone size derive from that table, while D and trimming were established from the DNA sequence. The sample table records more than 300,000 clones; under 85% of these occur just once. The top ten clonotypes cover approximately 5.4% of the sample.

Beyond this particular receptor, the publication reports: Clinical and demographic metadata were provided uncurated, with the amount varying by source and participant.

As to this clone: Its antigen remains undetermined. One base away there is no much larger clone; base qualities are not given.

The sequenced sample was PBMCs or T cells enriched from blood (not recorded which). This TCR was sampled from a woman aged 50 to 60 who had recovered from COVID-19. The receptor chain draws on TRBV23-1 and TRBJ2-7; TRBD2 aligns with 9 central bases. TRBV23-1 is flagged as an ORF with uncertain function. The CDR3 amino acid sequence is: CASSRSPGPSKGLATYEQYF. The DNA sequence reads TGCGCCAGCAGCCGATCGCCGGGACCAAGTAAGGGACTAGCAACCTACGAGCAGTACTTC.